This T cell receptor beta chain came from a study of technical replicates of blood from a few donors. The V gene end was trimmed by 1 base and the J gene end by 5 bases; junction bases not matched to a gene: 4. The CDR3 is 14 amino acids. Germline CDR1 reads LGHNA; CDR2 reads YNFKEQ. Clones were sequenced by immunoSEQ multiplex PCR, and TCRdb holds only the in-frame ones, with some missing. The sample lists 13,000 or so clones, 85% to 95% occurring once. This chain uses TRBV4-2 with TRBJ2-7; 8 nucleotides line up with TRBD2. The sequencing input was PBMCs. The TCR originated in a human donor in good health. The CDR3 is CASSQAGGLHEQYF. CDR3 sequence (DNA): TGTGCCAGCAGCCAAGCGGGAGGGTTACACGAGCAGTACTTC.